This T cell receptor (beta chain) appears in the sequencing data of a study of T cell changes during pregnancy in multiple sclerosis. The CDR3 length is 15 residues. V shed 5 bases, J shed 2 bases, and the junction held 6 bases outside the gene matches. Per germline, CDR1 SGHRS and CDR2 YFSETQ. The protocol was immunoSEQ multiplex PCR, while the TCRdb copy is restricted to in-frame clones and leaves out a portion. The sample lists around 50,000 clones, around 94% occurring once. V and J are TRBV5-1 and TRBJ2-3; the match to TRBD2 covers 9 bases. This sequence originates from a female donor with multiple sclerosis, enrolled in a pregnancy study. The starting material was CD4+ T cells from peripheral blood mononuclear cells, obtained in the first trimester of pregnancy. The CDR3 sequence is CASSWRGGDTDTQYF. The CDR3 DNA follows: TGCGCCAGCAGTTGGCGGGGGGGAGACACAGATACGCAGTATTTT.